These 6 T cell receptor beta chains share one sample of origin, sequenced in a study of blood T cell repertoires in COVID-19. Produced via immunoSEQ multiplex PCR; TCRdb's table is partial and in-frame only. The sample lists around 200,000 clones; about nine tenths were seen once. The sequenced material came from peripheral blood. These receptors were taken from a man in his forties or fifties with acute or convalescent COVID-19.

The chain combines TRBV6-4 with TRBJ1-1; the match to TRBD1 covers 7 bases. Germline V gives CDR1 MRHNA, CDR2 SNTAGT. This CDR3 is built from 14 residues. Losses at the gene ends were 5 bases for V and 0 bases for J; bases not matched to a gene: 3. The CDR3 region is CASSPGQLNTEAFF. CDR3 coding DNA: TGTGCCAGCAGTCCGGGACAGTTGAACACTGAAGCTTTCTTT.

This clone was seen a handful of times. The chain combines TRBV10-3 with TRBJ1-2, with 9 bases matching TRBD1. Germline-derived CDR1 and CDR2 are ENHRY and SYGVKD. The CDR3 runs 16 residues. The trim removed 1 base at V and 2 bases at J, leaving 5 bases unmatched. The chain's CDR3 is CAISEWGQGQNYGYTF. The CDR3 bases are TGTGCCATCAGTGAGTGGGGACAGGGACAAAACTATGGCTACACCTTC.

V gene TRBV9 combines with J gene TRBJ1-2; D call uncertain. CDR1 is SGDLS, CDR2 YYNGEE, per germline. The ends were cut back, 0 bases at V and 4 bases at J, with 13 bases in the middle. CDR3 length equals 15 residues. In DNA form, the CDR3 reads TGTGCCAGCAGCGTAGGGGTTCAGGAGGGCTATGGCTACACCTTC. Amino acid sequence: CASSVGVQEGYGYTF.

This clone has more than one count but fewer than ten. The chain has TRBV10-2 and TRBJ2-7, with 7 bases aligning to TRBD1. This CDR3 region has 14 residues. Germline V gene data show CDR1 as WSHSY and CDR2 as SAAADI. V shed 3 bases and J 1 base; nucleotides not matched to a gene: 3. Written as DNA, the CDR3 is TGCGCCAGCAGTGAACCGGGACAGTCCTACGAGCAGTACTTC. Translation gives CASSEPGQSYEQYF.

Written as DNA, the CDR3 is TGTGCCAGCAGTGAAGAGGGACTTGGGCCCCAGCATTTT. This translates into CASSEEGLGPQHF. The chain couples TRBV6-1 to TRBJ1-5; a possible D gene is TRBD1 (5 bases). CDR1 is MNHNS and CDR2 is SASEGT in the germline V gene. CDR3 length: 13 amino acids. The V and J ends lost 1 base and 9 bases respectively, with 10 bases between them.

This clone came up a few times. The V and J genes are TRBV7-9 and TRBJ1-6, with 8 bases aligning to TRBD1. Trimming at V came to 5 bases and at J to 11 bases, leaving 5 bases not matched to a gene. The CDR3 extends over 13 amino acids. Per the germline V gene, CDR1 is SEHNR and CDR2 is FQNEAQ (reference sequence). The CDR3 bases are TGTGCCAGCAGCACAGACAGGGGTCCACCCCTCCACTTT. Amino acids: CASSTDRGPPLHF.